A few counts support the clone carrying this T cell receptor beta chain. TCRdb itself ran the reads through MiXCR, one entry per CDR3 protein. The sample includes some 160,000 distinct CDR3 sequences, roughly 15% of them seen just once. This specimen comes from a study of T cell repertoires in cytomegalovirus infection. Trimming took off 5 bases at V and 2 bases at J, with 13 bases between the two ends. The germline V gene has CDR1 SEHNR and CDR2 FQNEAQ (reference sequence). The CDR3 length is 14 residues. Sequencing was performed on CD8+ T cells from PBMCs. The chain has TRBV7-9 and TRBJ2-7, with no clear D. The TCR comes from a human donor in good health (CMV status not recorded). Some clones in this sample may be carry-over from other donors' samples. CDR3 DNA: TGTGCCAGCAGCCCTGTGACCACTACCTACGAGCAGTACTTC. Residues: CASSPVTTTYEQYF.